The 24 T cell receptor beta chains reported below all come from one sample, sequenced in a study of cytomegalovirus exposure and HLA in healthy donors. 13 Jbeta primers and 60 Vbeta primers were used for the PCR. Libraries were prepared by immunoSEQ multiplex PCR; TCRdb keeps only in-frame clonotypes and omits some of them. Here the sample spans 150,000 to 250,000 clones, more than 75% being singletons. The sample consisted of PBMCs. The receptors here all came from a woman aged 45-59 years in good health and CMV-seropositive.

V and J are TRBV5-4 and TRBJ2-1; TRBD2 matches 9 bases. The CDR3 has 16 amino acids. The germline V gene has CDR1 SGHNT and CDR2 YYREEE (reference sequence). J gave up 6 bases and V 4 bases, and 11 bases lay outside the gene matches. CDR3 bases: TGTGCCAGCAGCGGCCAGTTAGCGGGAGCTCCCAATGAGCAGTTCTTC. Its protein is CASSGQLAGAPNEQFF.

The genes are TRBV7-9 and TRBJ2-5; 11 nucleotides match TRBD1. The last part of the DNA fits TRBJ2-7 better; the J call may be wrong. CDR1 and CDR2 (germline): SEHNR, FQNEAQ (reference sequence). The CDR3 runs to 14 residues. CDR3 coding DNA: TGTGCCAGCAGCGGGGGACAGGGGGTGAACGAGCAGTACTTC. Translated: CASSGGQGVNEQYF.

Comment on this clone: Other DNA sequences in this sample translate to the same CDR3. The chain couples TRBV28 to TRBJ1-1; no firm D call. There are 12 residues in the CDR3. Per germline, CDR1 MDHEN and CDR2 SYDVKM. The V end was cut by 3 bases, the J end by 5 bases, with 7 bases between. CDR3 protein: CASSFGETEAFF. The DNA for the CDR3 is TGTGCCAGCAGTTTCGGGGAAACTGAAGCTTTCTTT.

The chain links TRBV27 to TRBJ2-1; TRBD2 matches 7 bases. Germline loops: CDR1 MNHEY, CDR2 SMNVEV (reference sequence). V was clipped by 3 bases and J by 1 base; unmatched bases: 9. The CDR3 length is 17 residues. The CDR3 nucleotides are TGTGCCAGCAGTTTTAGGCGGGAGACAAGGTCCTACAATGAGCAGTTCTTC. It encodes CASSFRRETRSYNEQFF.

V is TRBV9 and J is TRBJ1-4; no reliable D call. The CDR3 is 15 residues long. In germline, CDR1 is SGDLS, CDR2 YYNGEE. V was shortened by 0 bases and J by 1 base, with 7 bases between the two germline ends. In DNA, the CDR3 is TGTGCCAGCAGCGTAGGCAGGTTAACTAATGAAAAACTGTTTTTT. This encodes CASSVGRLTNEKLFF.

The chain joins TRBV11-2 to TRBJ2-5, with 11 bases that match TRBD2. This CDR3 has 16 residues. Germline-derived CDR1 and CDR2 are SGHAT and FQNNGV. After removal of 5 bases from V and 5 bases from J, the junction contained 10 bases not matched to a gene. CDR3 DNA: TGTGCCAGCAGCCCCCCGGCTAGCGGGAGGACTGAGACCCAGTACTTC. This sequence encodes CASSPPASGRTETQYF.

This chain joins TRBV2 and TRBJ2-7; TRBD1 agrees at 10 bases. The CDR3 is 13 residues long. CDR1 is SNHLY and CDR2 is FYNNEI in the germline V gene. The ends lost 3 bases at V and 6 bases at J; junction bases unmatched: 2. The CDR3 reads CASSDWTGGEQYF. The CDR3 DNA reads TGTGCCAGCAGTGACTGGACAGGGGGCGAGCAGTACTTC.

The genes are TRBV14 and TRBJ1-2, with a tentative D call TRBD1 (5 bases). Germline V gene data show CDR1 as SGHDN and CDR2 as FVKESK. The CDR3 runs to 15 residues. The V and J ends lost 0 bases and 5 bases respectively, with 13 bases between them. Here the CDR3 DNA reads TGTGCCAGCAGCCAAGATGTGGCAGGGCGGTATGGCTACACCTTC. Translation: CASSQDVAGRYGYTF.

The chain has TRBV19 and TRBJ2-7; D gene uncertain. The ends were cut back, 5 bases at V and 4 bases at J, with 12 bases in the middle. CDR1 LNHDA and CDR2 SQIVND come from the germline V gene (reference sequence). This CDR3 is built from 13 residues. The CDR3 DNA reads as TGTGCCAGTAGTCCAGTGTGGGCATACGAGCAGTACTTC. Translating it yields CASSPVWAYEQYF.

As to this clone: A junction boundary mismatches the germline segment, possibly from a read error. The chain employs TRBV7-9 and TRBJ1-1; 8 bases match TRBD1. CDR3 length: 15 residues. The germline CDR1 and CDR2 sequences are SEHNR and FQNEAQ (reference sequence). CDR3 in DNA: TGTTCCAGCAGCCGACAGGGGCCCTTGAACACTGAAGCTTTCTTT. Translating gives CSSSRQGPLNTEAFF. The entire variable domain, with the rest obtained from reference TRBV7-9 and TRBJ1-1, is as follows: DTGVSQNPRHKITKRGQNVTFRCDPISEHNRLYWYRQTLGQGPEFLTYFQNEAQLEKSRLLSDRFSAERPKGSFSTLEIQRTEQGDSAMYLCSSSRQGPLNTEAFFGQGTRLTVV.

This rearrangement joins TRBV5-1 to TRBJ1-1; D not certain. The CDR3 runs to 14 residues. Germline CDR1 is SGHRS and CDR2 is YFSETQ. The V end was cut by 4 bases, the J end by 5 bases, with 15 bases between. The CDR3 DNA follows: TGCGCCAGCAGCCCCGAACGAGGGCGAACTGAAGCTTTCTTT. The encoded protein is CASSPERGRTEAFF.

This sequence joins TRBV19 and TRBJ1-2; a weak D match, TRBD1 (5 bases). The germline V and J ends were trimmed by 6 bases and 0 bases, with 23 bases remaining between them. The CDR3 is 18 amino acids. The germline CDR1 and CDR2 sequences are LNHDA and SQIVND (reference sequence). CDR3 sequence: CASSSPGDLGATNYGYTF. CDR3 DNA: TGTGCCAGTAGCTCCCCTGGAGACCTAGGGGCTACTAACTATGGCTACACCTTC.

The chain links TRBV18 to TRBJ2-3; 7 bases line up with TRBD2. Germline V gene sequence: CDR1 KGHSH, CDR2 LQKENI. The V segment lost 1 base and the J segment 1 base; nucleotides outside the gene matches: 5. The CDR3 is made up of 16 amino acids. This chain's CDR3 is CASSPRTGGGTDTQYF. CDR3 coding DNA: TGTGCCAGCTCACCACGGACGGGGGGTGGCACAGATACGCAGTATTTT. Full variable domain (remainder filled in from reference TRBV18 and TRBJ2-3): NAGVMQNPRHLVRRRGQEARLRCSPMKGHSHVYWYRQLPEEGLKFMVYLQKENIIDESGMPKERFSAEFPKEGPSILRIQQVVRGDSAAYFCASSPRTGGGTDTQYFGPGTRLTVL.

The chain has TRBV7-2 and TRBJ1-6; TRBD1 agrees at 9 bases. J lost 3 bases, V lost 5 bases, and 2 bases had no gene match. Germline CDR1 is SGHTA and CDR2 is FQGNSA. This CDR3 is 15 amino acids long. CDR3 DNA: TGTGCCAGCAGCCCGGGACAGGGCTATAATTCACCCCTCCACTTT. It codes for CASSPGQGYNSPLHF. The full variable domain, with the rest looked up from reference TRBV7-2 and TRBJ1-6, is GAGVSQSPSNKVTEKGKDVELRCDPISGHTALYWYRQSLGQGLEFLIYFQGNSAPDKSGLPSDRFSAERTGGSVSTLTIQRTQQEDSAVYLCASSPGQGYNSPLHFGNGTRLTVT.

The V and J genes are TRBV5-4 and TRBJ1-1, with TRBD1 as a possible D gene (6 bases). Germline V CDR1 and CDR2: SGHNT, YYREEE (reference sequence). Trimming removed 1 base from V and 1 base from J, with 14 bases in between. The CDR3 runs 16 residues. The CDR3 sequence: CASSLKTGIKNTEAFF. In nucleotides, the CDR3 is TGTGCCAGCAGCTTGAAGACAGGTATAAAGAACACTGAAGCTTTCTTT.

The chain combines TRBV28 with TRBJ2-7, with 7 bases identical to TRBD2. Germline V gives CDR1 MDHEN, CDR2 SYDVKM. V lost 9 bases and J lost 2; bases outside the gene matches: 4. CDR3 length equals 12 residues. The CDR3 coding sequence is TGTGCCAGTAGACGGGAGGCCTACGAGCAGTACTTC. It specifies CASRREAYEQYF.

The chain uses TRBV14 and TRBJ2-4, with D unresolved. CDR3 length: 13 residues. The germline CDR1 and CDR2 sequences are SGHDN and FVKESK. V was shortened by 3 bases and J by 7 bases, with 10 bases between the two germline ends. CDR3 sequence (DNA): TGTGCCAGCAGCCACCCCCCTGGCAACATTCAGTACTTC. Translating gives CASSHPPGNIQYF.

The chain is built from TRBV4-3 and TRBJ2-2, with TRBD2 identical over 8 bases. Germline CDR1 and CDR2: LGHNA and YSLEER. With 0 bases clipped from V and 6 bases from J, the junction kept 3 bases outside the gene matches. The CDR3 has 15 amino acids. The CDR3, as DNA: TGCGCCAGCAGCCAAGATACCGGGGGGGCCGGGGAGCTGTTTTTT. Translated: CASSQDTGGAGELFF.

About this clone: The same CDR3 also results from other DNA sequences found in this sample. The rearrangement joins TRBV28 to TRBJ1-2; a possible D gene is TRBD1 (6 bases). Germline CDR1 is MDHEN and CDR2 is SYDVKM. V was pared by 5 bases and J by 4 bases, with 11 bases between. This CDR3 region has 13 residues. The CDR3 sequence is CASSMTGTYGYTF. CDR3 DNA: TGTGCCAGCAGTATGACAGGAACCTATGGCTACACCTTC.

A note on this clone: A read error may account for a junction end that differs from germline. This chain uses TRBV18 with TRBJ2-5; 10 positions agree with TRBD2. This CDR3 has 15 residues. The germline V gene encodes CDR1 KGHSH and CDR2 LQKENI. The DNA for the CDR3 is TGTGCCAGCTCACCAAGCGGGGGGGCCCAAGAGACCCAGCACTTC. It encodes CASSPSGGAQETQHF.

The V gene is TRBV10-3, the J gene TRBJ2-2, with TRBD2 matching over 9 bases. The CDR3 is made up of 15 amino acids. Unmatched junction bases numbered 6, after V lost 4 bases and J lost 6 bases. Germline CDR1 and CDR2: ENHRY and SYGVKD. The CDR3: CAISGAGGPAGELFF. CDR3 bases: TGTGCCATCAGTGGTGCGGGGGGGCCCGCCGGGGAGCTGTTTTTT.

The chain employs TRBV9 and TRBJ1-5; D unclear. CDR3 size: 14 residues. The germline V gene encodes CDR1 SGDLS and CDR2 YYNGEE. V was trimmed by 0 bases and J by 5 bases, leaving 9 bases between them. Here the CDR3 reads CASSVGLFDQPQHF. Here the CDR3 DNA reads TGTGCCAGCAGCGTAGGCCTATTTGATCAGCCCCAGCATTTT.

The chain joins TRBV4-2 to TRBJ2-1; 8 nucleotides match TRBD2. Germline CDR1 is LGHNA and CDR2 is YNFKEQ. The CDR3 is made up of 16 amino acids. V gave up 0 bases and J gave up 4 bases; unmatched junction bases: 5. The CDR3 spells CASSQDGTSGYNEQFF. For the CDR3, the DNA is TGTGCCAGCAGCCAAGATGGCACTAGCGGATACAATGAGCAGTTCTTC.

The chain carries TRBV6-5 and TRBJ1-1, with 8 bases that match TRBD1. The CDR3 consists of 13 residues. The V and J ends lost 5 bases and 5 bases, in that order; junction bases with no gene match: 4. Per germline, CDR1 MNHEY and CDR2 SVGAGI. CDR3 loop: CASSKDRVTEAFF. CDR3 in DNA: TGTGCCAGCAGTAAGGACAGGGTTACTGAAGCTTTCTTT.